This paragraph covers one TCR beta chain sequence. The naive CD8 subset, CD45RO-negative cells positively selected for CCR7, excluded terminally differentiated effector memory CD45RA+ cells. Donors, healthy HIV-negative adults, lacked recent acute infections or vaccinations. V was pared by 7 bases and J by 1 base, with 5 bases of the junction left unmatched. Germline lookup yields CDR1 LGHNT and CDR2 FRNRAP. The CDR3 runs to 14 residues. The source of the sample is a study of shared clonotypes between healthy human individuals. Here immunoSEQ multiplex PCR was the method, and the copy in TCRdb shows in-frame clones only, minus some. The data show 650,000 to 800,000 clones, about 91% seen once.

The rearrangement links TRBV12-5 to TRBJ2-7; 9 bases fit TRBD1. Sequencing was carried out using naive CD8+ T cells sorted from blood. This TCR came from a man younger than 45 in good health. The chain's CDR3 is CASAPGQGSYEQYF. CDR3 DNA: TGTGCTAGTGCCCCGGGACAGGGTTCCTACGAGCAGTACTTC.